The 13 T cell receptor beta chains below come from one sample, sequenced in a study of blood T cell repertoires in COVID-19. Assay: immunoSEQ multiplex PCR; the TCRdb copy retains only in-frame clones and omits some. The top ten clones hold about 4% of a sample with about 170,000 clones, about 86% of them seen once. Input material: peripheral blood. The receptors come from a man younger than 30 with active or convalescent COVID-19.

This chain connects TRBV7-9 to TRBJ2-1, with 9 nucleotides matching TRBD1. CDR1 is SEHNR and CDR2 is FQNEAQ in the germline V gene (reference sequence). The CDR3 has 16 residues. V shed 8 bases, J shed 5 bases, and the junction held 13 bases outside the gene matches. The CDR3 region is CASFHAGDRANNEQFF. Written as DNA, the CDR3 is TGTGCCAGCTTCCACGCGGGGGACAGGGCTAACAATGAGCAGTTCTTC.

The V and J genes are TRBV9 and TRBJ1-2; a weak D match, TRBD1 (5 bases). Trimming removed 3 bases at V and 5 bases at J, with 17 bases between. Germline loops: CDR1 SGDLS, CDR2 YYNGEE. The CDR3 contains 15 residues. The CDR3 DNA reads TGTGCCAGCAGCGCCCTGGGGTTGGGGGGGTATGGCTACACCTTC. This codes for CASSALGLGGYGYTF.

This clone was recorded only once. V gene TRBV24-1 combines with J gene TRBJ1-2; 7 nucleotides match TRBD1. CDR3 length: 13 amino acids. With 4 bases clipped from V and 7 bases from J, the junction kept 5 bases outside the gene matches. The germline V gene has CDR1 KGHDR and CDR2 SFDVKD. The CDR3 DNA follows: TGTGCCACCAGTGACGACAGGGTTAGTGGCTACACCTTC. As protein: CATSDDRVSGYTF.

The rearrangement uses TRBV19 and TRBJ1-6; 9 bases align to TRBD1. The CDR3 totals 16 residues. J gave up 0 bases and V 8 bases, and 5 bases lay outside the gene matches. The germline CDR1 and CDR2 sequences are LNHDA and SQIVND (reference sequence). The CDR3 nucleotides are TGTGCCAGTCGGGACAGGGAAAGCTCCTATAATTCACCCCTCCACTTT. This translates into CASRDRESSYNSPLHF.

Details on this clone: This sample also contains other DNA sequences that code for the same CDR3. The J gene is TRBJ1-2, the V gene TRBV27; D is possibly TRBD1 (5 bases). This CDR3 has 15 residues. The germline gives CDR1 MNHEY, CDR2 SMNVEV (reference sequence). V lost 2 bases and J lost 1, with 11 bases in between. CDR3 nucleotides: TGTGCCAGCAGTTTAGTACCAGGGCTTAACTATGGCTACACCTTC. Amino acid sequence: CASSLVPGLNYGYTF.

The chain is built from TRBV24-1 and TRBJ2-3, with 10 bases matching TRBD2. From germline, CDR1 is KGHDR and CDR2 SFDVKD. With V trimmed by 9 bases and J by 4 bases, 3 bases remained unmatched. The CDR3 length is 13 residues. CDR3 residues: CATVAGGSDTQYF. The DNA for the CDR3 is TGTGCCACCGTAGCGGGGGGTTCAGATACGCAGTATTTT.

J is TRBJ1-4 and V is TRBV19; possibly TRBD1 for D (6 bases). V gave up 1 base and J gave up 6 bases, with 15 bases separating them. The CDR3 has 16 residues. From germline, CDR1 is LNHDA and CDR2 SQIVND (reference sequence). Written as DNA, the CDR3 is TGTGCCAGTAGTATAGGCGGGGGGCAATTGTATGAAAAACTGTTTTTT. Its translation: CASSIGGGQLYEKLFF.

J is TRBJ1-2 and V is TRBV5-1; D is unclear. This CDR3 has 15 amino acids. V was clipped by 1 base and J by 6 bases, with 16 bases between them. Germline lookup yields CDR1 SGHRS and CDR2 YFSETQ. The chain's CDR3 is CASSLSGEVRDGYTF. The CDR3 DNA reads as TGCGCCAGCAGCTTGTCTGGGGAGGTGAGGGATGGCTACACCTTC. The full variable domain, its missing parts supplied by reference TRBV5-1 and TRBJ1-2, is KAGVTQTPRYLIKTRGQQVTLSCSPISGHRSVSWYQQTPGQGLQFLFEYFSETQRNKGNFPGRFSGRQFSNSRSEMNVSTLELGDSALYLCASSLSGEVRDGYTFGSGTRLTVV.

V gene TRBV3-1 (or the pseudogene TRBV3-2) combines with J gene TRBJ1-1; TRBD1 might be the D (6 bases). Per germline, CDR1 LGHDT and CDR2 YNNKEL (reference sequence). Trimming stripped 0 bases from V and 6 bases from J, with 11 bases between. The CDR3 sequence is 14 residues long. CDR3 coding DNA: TGTGCCAGCAGCCAAGACCTCGGGACATCTGAAGCTTTCTTT. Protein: CASSQDLGTSEAFF.

In nucleotides, the CDR3 is TGTGCCAGCAGCTTATCTTACAGGGGACCCCAAGAGACCCAGTACTTC. As protein: CASSLSYRGPQETQYF. The chain links TRBV7-6 to TRBJ2-5; TRBD1 matches at 7 bases. The CDR3 covers 16 residues. Germline V gene data show CDR1 as SGHVS and CDR2 as FNYEAQ. The V gene end was trimmed by 2 bases and the J gene end by 1 base; junction bases not matched to a gene: 7.

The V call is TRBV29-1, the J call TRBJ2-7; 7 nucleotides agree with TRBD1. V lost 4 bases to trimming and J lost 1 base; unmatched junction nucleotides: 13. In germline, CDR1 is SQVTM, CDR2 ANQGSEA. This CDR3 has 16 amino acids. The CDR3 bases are TGCAGCGTTGTTAGAGGGGGCGGAATACTGTCCTACGAGCAGTACGTC. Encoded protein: CSVVRGGGILSYEQYV.

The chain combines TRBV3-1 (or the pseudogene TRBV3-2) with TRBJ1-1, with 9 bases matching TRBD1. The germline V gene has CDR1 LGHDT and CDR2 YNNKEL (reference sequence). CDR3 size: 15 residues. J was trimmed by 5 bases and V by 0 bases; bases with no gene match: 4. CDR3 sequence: CASSQETTGGTEAFF. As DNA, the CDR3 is TGTGCCAGCAGCCAAGAGACGACAGGGGGGACTGAAGCTTTCTTT.

This CDR3 is CATSPAGYNSPLHF. The CDR3 DNA is TGTGCCACCAGCCCAGCGGGATATAATTCACCCCTCCACTTT. The chain combines TRBV15 with TRBJ1-6; D not resolved. The CDR3 has 14 amino acids. Looked up from germline, CDR1 is LNHNV and CDR2 is YYDKDF (reference sequence). The V and J ends lost 5 bases and 4 bases respectively, with 9 bases between them.